This TCR beta chain comes out of a study of cytomegalovirus exposure and HLA in healthy donors. Whole-study results and caveats: Later findings reportedly placed an Asian-associated ancestry cluster below the approximately 670-donor mean for N-insertions.

Of note for this clone: The antigen remains unidentified.

PCR involved 60 Vbeta and 13 Jbeta primers. This table comes from immunoSEQ multiplex PCR, and its TCRdb copy is limited to in-frame clones, with some not included. The repertoire has about 120,000 clones, approximately 85% of them found once; the top ten carry over 9%. The germline gives CDR1 SQVTM, CDR2 ANQGSEA. The CDR3 length is 15 residues. The V end lost 6 bases, the J end lost 3 bases, and 17 bases lay between the germline ends. Each donor's status was that of a healthy bone marrow donor. The sample comprised PBMCs. The clonotype originates from a male donor in good health and CMV-seropositive. The chain employs TRBV29-1 and TRBJ2-2; maybe TRBD2 (5 bases). CDR3 loop: CSVENLSADTGELFF. CDR3 DNA sequence: TGCAGCGTAGAAAACCTTAGCGCCGACACCGGGGAGCTGTTTTTT.